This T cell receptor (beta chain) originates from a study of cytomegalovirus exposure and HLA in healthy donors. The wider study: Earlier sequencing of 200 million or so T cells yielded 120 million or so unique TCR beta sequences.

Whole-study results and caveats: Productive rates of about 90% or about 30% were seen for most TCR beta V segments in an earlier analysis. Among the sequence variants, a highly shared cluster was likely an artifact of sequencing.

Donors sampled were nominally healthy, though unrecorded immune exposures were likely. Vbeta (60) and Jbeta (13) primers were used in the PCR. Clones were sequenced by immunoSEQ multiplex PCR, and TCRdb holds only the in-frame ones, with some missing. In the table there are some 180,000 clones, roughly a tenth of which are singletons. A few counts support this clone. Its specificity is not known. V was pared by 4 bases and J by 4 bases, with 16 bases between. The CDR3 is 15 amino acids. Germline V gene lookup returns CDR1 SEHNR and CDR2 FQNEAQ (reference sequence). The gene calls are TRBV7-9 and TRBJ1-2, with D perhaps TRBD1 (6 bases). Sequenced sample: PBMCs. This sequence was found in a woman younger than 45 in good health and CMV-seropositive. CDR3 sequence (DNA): TGTGCCAGCAGCTCCTCGGGGGGCGGCAGCTATGGCTACACCTTC. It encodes CASSSSGGGSYGYTF. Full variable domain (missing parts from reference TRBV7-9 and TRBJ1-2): DTGVSQNPRHKITKRGQNVTFRCDPISEHNRLYWYRQTLGQGPEFLTYFQNEAQLEKSRLLSDRFSAERPKGSFSTLEIQRTEQGDSAMYLCASSSSGGGSYGYTFGSGTRLTVV.